This is a list of T cell receptor beta chains from one sample in a study of T-cell reconstitution after alpha-beta-depleted transplantation in children. TCRdb fed the PCR reads into MiXCR, producing one record per CDR3 protein. The repertoire holds hundreds of thousands of distinct CDR3 sequences, with roughly 17% as singletons. The input for sequencing was PBMCs from the stem cell graft donor, taken from the stem cell graft. The receptors here all came from a human donor who donated a stem cell graft to a child with acute myeloid leukemia. Each CDR3 is given with its conserved first and last residue. The D gene is left open where the match is weak. The size of a clone is reported for some rows only, either as once, few or many, or as a class for expanded clones.

TRBV6-5	.	many	TRBJ1-4	CASSWIGTNEKLFF	TGTGCCAGCAGTTGGATCGGGACTAATGAAAAACTGTTTTTT
TRBV7-2	TRBD1	few	TRBJ1-6	CASSLALDRVANSPLHF	TGTGCCAGCAGCTTAGCATTGGACAGGGTAGCGAATTCACCCCTCCACTTT
TRBV4-1	.	few	TRBJ1-2	CASSQDWGTGVRGYTF	TGCGCCAGCAGCCAAGATTGGGGAACGGGGGTGAGGGGCTACACCTTC
TRBV20-1	TRBD1	few	TRBJ1-5	CSARDAGQAVPYSNQPQHF	TGCAGTGCTAGAGACGCGGGACAGGCAGTACCTTATAGCAATCAGCCCCAGCATTTT
TRBV6-5	.	many	TRBJ2-2	CASRLGFANTGELFF	TGTGCCAGCAGGTTGGGGTTCGCGAACACCGGGGAGCTGTTTTTT
TRBV7-9	.	many	TRBJ1-2	CASRIQAGYTF	TGTGCCAGCAGGATCCAGGCTGGCTACACCTTC
TRBV20-1	.	few	TRBJ2-1	CSARDNGGGEQFF	TGCAGTGCTAGAGATAACGGGGGCGGTGAGCAGTTCTTC
TRBV5-1	.	.	TRBJ1-6	CASSPYGRLDNSPLHF	TGCGCCAGCAGCCCGTACGGGAGACTCGATAATTCACCCCTCCACTTT
TRBV10-3	.	many	TRBJ2-2	CAISMSNTGELFF	TGTGCCATCAGTATGAGTAACACCGGGGAGCTGTTTTTT
TRBV5-1	.	.	TRBJ1-1	CASSEVNTEAFF	TGCGCCAGCAGTGAGGTGAACACTGAAGCTTTCTTT
TRBV6-5	TRBD1	few	TRBJ2-4	CASSFPTGGWIAKNIQYF	TGTGCCAGCAGTTTCCCGACAGGGGGCTGGATAGCCAAAAACATTCAGTACTTC
TRBV20-1	.	many	TRBJ2-7	CSAKIRGTYEQYF	TGCAGTGCCAAGATACGCGGGACTTACGAGCAGTACTTC
TRBV5-1	.	.	TRBJ2-5	CASSFQVQETQYF	TGCGCCAGCAGCTTTCAGGTACAGGAGACCCAGTACTTC